This TCR beta chain was documented in a study of cytomegalovirus exposure and HLA in healthy donors. Study conclusions and caveats: Researchers left out some V segments, among them TRBV6-2 and TRBV6-3, as indistinguishable. Compared with the roughly 670-donor mean, an Asian-associated ancestry cluster reportedly had fewer N-insertions, according to a later analysis.

On this clone itself: Its antigen remains unknown.

CDR1 and CDR2 from the germline V gene are SGHTS and YDEGEE. Trimming stripped 2 bases from V and 0 bases from J, with 12 bases between. CDR3 size: 17 residues. The PCR ran on 60 Vbeta and 13 Jbeta primers. Repertoires were generated with immunoSEQ multiplex PCR, while TCRdb's copy carries only in-frame clones and drops some. Altogether 130,000 or so clones are present, about 76% being singletons, with the ten largest covering 2% to 2.5%. Specimen: PBMCs. The V and J genes are TRBV5-8 and TRBJ2-6; D is perhaps TRBD2 (6 bases). This clonotype originated in a woman between 40 and 55 years old in good health and CMV-seronegative. For the CDR3, the DNA is TGTGCCAGCAGCTTCCAGCGGGCCCCCTCTGGGGCCAACGTCCTGACTTTC. Translated: CASSFQRAPSGANVLTF.